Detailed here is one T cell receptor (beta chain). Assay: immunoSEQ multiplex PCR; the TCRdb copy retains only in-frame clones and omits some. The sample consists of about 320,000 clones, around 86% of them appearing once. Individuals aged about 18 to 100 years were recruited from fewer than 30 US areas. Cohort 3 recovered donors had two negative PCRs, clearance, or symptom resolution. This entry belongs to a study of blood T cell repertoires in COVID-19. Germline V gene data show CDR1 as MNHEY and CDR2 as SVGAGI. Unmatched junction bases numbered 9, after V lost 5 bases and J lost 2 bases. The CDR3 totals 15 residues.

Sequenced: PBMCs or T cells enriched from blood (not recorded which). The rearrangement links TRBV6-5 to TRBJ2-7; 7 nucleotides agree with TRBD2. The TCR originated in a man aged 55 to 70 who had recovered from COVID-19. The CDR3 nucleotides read TGTGCCAGCAGTCCCCGCCCCGGGACTACCTACGAGCAGTACTTC. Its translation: CASSPRPGTTYEQYF.